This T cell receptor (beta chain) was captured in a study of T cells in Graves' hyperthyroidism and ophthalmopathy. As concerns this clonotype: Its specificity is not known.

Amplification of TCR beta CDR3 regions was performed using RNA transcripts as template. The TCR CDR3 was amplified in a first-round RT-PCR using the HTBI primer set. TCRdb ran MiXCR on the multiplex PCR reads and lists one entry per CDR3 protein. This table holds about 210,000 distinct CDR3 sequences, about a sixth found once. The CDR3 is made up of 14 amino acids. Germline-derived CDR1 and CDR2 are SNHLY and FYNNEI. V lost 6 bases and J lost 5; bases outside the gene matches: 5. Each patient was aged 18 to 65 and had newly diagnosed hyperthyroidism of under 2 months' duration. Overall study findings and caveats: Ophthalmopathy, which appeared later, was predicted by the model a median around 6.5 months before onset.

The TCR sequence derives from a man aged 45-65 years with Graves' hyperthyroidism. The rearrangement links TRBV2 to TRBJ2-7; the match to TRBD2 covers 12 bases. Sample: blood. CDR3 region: CASSSWTSGNEQYF. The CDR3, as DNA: TGTGCCAGCAGCTCTTGGACTAGCGGGAACGAGCAGTACTTC.